This T cell receptor (beta chain) originates from a study of metastatic and nonmetastatic thyroid tumors. At the level of the study: The comparison covered peripheral blood and tumor or nodule tissue in malignant and benign thyroid patients.

Authors' methods: Construction of a distant-metastasis classifier for papillary thyroid cancer relied on CDR3 differences across clinicopathological groups. TCRdb re-called the PCR reads through MiXCR. These V and J calls derive from TCRdb rather than the authors' analysis. The sample records over 25,000 clones, 7% to 9% being singletons. No treatment had been given to any patient before thyroid surgery. Study-wide results and caveats: According to reports, the diversity of TCR beta was significantly higher in malignant thyroid tumors than in benign nodules, and this held in both blood and tumor samples.

The CDR3 runs 14 residues. Germline V gene lookup returns CDR1 SGHRS and CDR2 YFSETQ. V dropped 6 bases and J dropped 5; count of bases not matched to a gene: 10. This clone was counted at least ten times. The antigen is unknown. The clonotype was recovered from a female donor with papillary thyroid cancer or a benign thyroid nodule (not recorded which). Some clones in this sample may be carry-over from other donors' samples. Specimen: blood. V and J are TRBV5-1 and TRBJ1-1, with TRBD1 matching over 7 bases. The CDR3: CASTQTGWRTEAFF. For the CDR3, the DNA is TGCGCCAGCACCCAGACAGGGTGGAGGACTGAAGCTTTCTTT.